A single sample gave rise to the 12 T cell receptor beta chains below, sequenced in a study of T-cell memory formation after mild COVID-19. TCRdb redid the calling of the 5' RACE reads with MiXCR, one entry per CDR3 protein. The data contain 270,000 or so distinct CDR3 sequences, approximately 16% of them seen just once; the ten biggest clones take up 20% to 25%. Sequences were obtained from PBMCs or a T cell subset sorted from them (not recorded which). These TCRs come from a man aged 18 to 29 who had mild COVID-19 (a few samples of this study predate the infection). Cell type and time point are not known.

The chain uses TRBV6-6 and TRBJ2-7, with D perhaps matching TRBD1 (6 bases). The V gene's germline CDR1 is MNHNY and CDR2 SVGAGI (reference sequence). Trimming pared 5 bases from V and 2 bases from J, leaving 16 bases between. The CDR3 has 15 amino acids. CDR3 sequence (DNA): TGTGCCAGCAGTCCCAACCCGGACAGAGCCTACGAGCAGTACGTC. Its protein product is CASSPNPDRAYEQYV.

The chain carries TRBV9 and TRBJ2-1; TRBD2 matches at 7 bases. This CDR3 has 16 amino acids. CDR1 and CDR2 (germline): SGDLS, YYNGEE. Unmatched junction bases numbered 10, after V lost 4 bases and J lost 3 bases. The CDR3: CASSPSGVAGYNEQFF. CDR3 bases: TGTGCCAGCAGCCCCTCCGGGGTAGCGGGCTACAATGAGCAGTTCTTC.

The chain has TRBV7-9 and TRBJ2-5, with a possible D match to TRBD2 (5 bases). Per the germline V gene, CDR1 is SEHNR and CDR2 is FQNEAQ (reference sequence). Between the trimmed V and J ends, which lost 1 base and 1 base, there was a span of 7 bases. The CDR3 length is 14 residues. CDR3 loop: CASSLERGQETQYF. DNA of the CDR3: TGTGCCAGCAGCTTAGAACGGGGCCAAGAGACCCAGTACTTC.

This chain uses TRBV7-2 with TRBJ2-1; D is unresolved. Germline CDR1 is SGHTA and CDR2 is FQGNSA. The CDR3 totals 12 residues. V was clipped by 1 base and J by 13 bases, with 11 bases between them. In DNA form, the CDR3 reads TGTGCCAGCAGCTTAGGGGCCGCCCCCCAGTTCTTC. Protein sequence: CASSLGAAPQFF. The full variable domain, completed using reference TRBV7-2 and TRBJ2-1, is GAGVSQSPSNKVTEKGKDVELRCDPISGHTALYWYRQSLGQGLEFLIYFQGNSAPDKSGLPSDRFSAERTGGSVSTLTIQRTQQEDSAVYLCASSLGAAPQFFGPGTRLTVL.

In its sample, this clonotype was seen many times. The chain recombines TRBV29-1 with TRBJ2-7; D possibly corresponds to TRBD2 (6 bases). The CDR3 runs 14 residues. Trimming left V 5 bases short and J 0 bases short, with 14 bases between. The germline V gene has CDR1 SQVTM and CDR2 ANQGSEA. CDR3 residues: CSVSGVEISYEQYF. In nucleotides, the CDR3 is TGCAGCGTTTCGGGGGTAGAGATCTCCTACGAGCAGTACTTC.

This chain joins TRBV5-1 and TRBJ2-2; a possible D gene is TRBD2 (5 bases). The CDR3 has 15 residues. The V gene's germline CDR1 is SGHRS and CDR2 YFSETQ. V lost 0 bases and J lost 2, with 8 bases in between. The CDR3 loop reads CASSLDGINTGELFF. In DNA form, the CDR3 reads TGCGCCAGCAGCTTGGACGGGATTAACACCGGGGAGCTGTTTTTT.

This clonotype has just a few counts. The rearrangement joins TRBV6-2 or TRBV6-3 to TRBJ2-3; no clear D. CDR1 and CDR2 from the germline V gene are MNHEY and SVGEGT. There are 14 residues in the CDR3. V was trimmed by 0 bases and J by 6 bases, leaving 10 bases between them. The CDR3: CASSYSRVSDTQYF. For the CDR3, the DNA is TGTGCCAGCAGTTACTCTCGGGTTTCGGATACGCAGTATTTT.

This chain uses TRBV12-3 or TRBV12-4 with TRBJ1-4; weak D call: TRBD1 (5 bases). V was clipped by 5 bases and J by 5 bases, with 24 bases between them. The CDR3 loop spans 18 amino acids. In DNA form, the CDR3 reads TGTGCCAGCAGTCTAAGACCGGGACCGCTCCCCGGGAATGAAAAACTGTTTTTT. Translating gives CASSLRPGPLPGNEKLFF.

The chain employs TRBV7-2 and TRBJ2-1; no clear D gene. V lost 2 bases and J lost 5, with 13 bases in between. The CDR3 has 15 amino acids. Germline values: CDR1 SGHTA, CDR2 FQGNSA. The CDR3 here is CASSLSWKGDNEQFF. The CDR3 nucleotides are TGTGCCAGCAGCTTATCGTGGAAGGGCGACAATGAGCAGTTCTTC.

This clonotype has just a few counts. The V call is TRBV6-5, the J call TRBJ1-2, with a possible D match to TRBD1 (5 bases). The germline gives CDR1 MNHEY, CDR2 SVGAGI. This CDR3 is built from 17 residues. V lost 0 bases and J 0 bases, leaving 14 bases between the germline ends. The CDR3 protein is CASSYSAGRPSNYGYTF. The CDR3 nucleotides are TGTGCCAGCAGTTACTCCGCAGGGAGGCCCTCTAACTATGGCTACACCTTC.

This CDR3 is CASSAWGTGDEQFF. In DNA form, the CDR3 reads TGTGCCAGCAGCGCCTGGGGGACGGGAGATGAGCAGTTCTTC. The chain employs TRBV9 and TRBJ2-1; D possibly corresponds to TRBD2 (6 bases). Germline CDR1 and CDR2: SGDLS and YYNGEE. The V gene lost 3 bases and the J gene lost 8 bases, with 15 bases spanning the gap. CDR3 length: 14 amino acids.

The rearrangement uses TRBV7-2 and TRBJ1-1, with TRBD1 identical over 7 bases. The V and J ends lost 4 bases and 1 base, in that order; junction bases with no gene match: 6. Per germline, CDR1 SGHTA and CDR2 FQGNSA. The CDR3 loop spans 15 amino acids. The CDR3 reads CASSSWTGGNTEAFF. The DNA of the CDR3 is TGTGCCAGCAGCTCGTGGACAGGAGGGAACACTGAAGCTTTCTTT.